The count of the clone carrying this T cell receptor beta chain is one. The antigen is undetermined. The data belong to a study of T-cell reconstitution after alpha-beta-depleted transplantation in children. Study results and limitations: Some patients' high day-60 TCRbeta diversity was attributed to recipient cells surviving conditioning.

TCRbeta library construction was performed incorporating unique molecular identifiers. One entry per CDR3 protein, called by TCRdb with MiXCR from the PCR reads. The data hold around 500,000 distinct CDR3 sequences, with about 23% observed a single time. The germline V gene encodes CDR1 SGHAT and CDR2 FQNNGV. The trim removed 1 base at V and 3 bases at J, leaving 11 bases unmatched. The CDR3 length is 20 residues. This specimen consisted of PBMCs, mostly from graft donor cells, obtained 360 days after TCRalphabeta/CD19-depleted stem cell transplant. The TCR sequence derives from a boy younger than two who had a stem cell transplant for acute myeloid leukemia, so the T cells may come from the graft donor. The chain uses TRBV11-2 and TRBJ2-1; 14 bases map to TRBD2. The CDR3 sequence: CASSLGRLAGGLRNYNEQFF. The CDR3 DNA is TGTGCCAGCAGCTTAGGTCGACTAGCGGGGGGGCTTCGGAACTACAATGAGCAGTTCTTC.